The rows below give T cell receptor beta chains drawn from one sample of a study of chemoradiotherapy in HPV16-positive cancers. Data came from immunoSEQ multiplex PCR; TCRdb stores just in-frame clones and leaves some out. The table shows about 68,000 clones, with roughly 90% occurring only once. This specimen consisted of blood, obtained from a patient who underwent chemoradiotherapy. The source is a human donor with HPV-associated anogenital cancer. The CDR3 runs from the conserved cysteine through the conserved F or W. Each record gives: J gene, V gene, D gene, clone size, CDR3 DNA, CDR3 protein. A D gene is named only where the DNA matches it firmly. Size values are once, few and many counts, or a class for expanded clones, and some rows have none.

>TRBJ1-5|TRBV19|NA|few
TGTGCCAGTAGAATGGCGAAGGGAGGATATAGCAATCAGCCCCAGCATTTT
CASRMAKGGYSNQPQHF
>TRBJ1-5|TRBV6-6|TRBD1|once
TGTGCCAGCAGTCACGACAGGGGCAATCAGCCCCAGCATTTT
CASSHDRGNQPQHF
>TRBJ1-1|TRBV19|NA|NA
TGTGCCAGTAGTATTTCGTCGACAGGGAACACTGAAGCTTTCTTT
CASSISSTGNTEAFF
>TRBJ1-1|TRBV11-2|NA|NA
TGTGCCAGCAGCTTAGAGTTAGGGGGCACTGAAGCTTTCTTT
CASSLELGGTEAFF
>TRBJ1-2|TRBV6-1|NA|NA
TGTGCCAGCAGTGTATTAGGGATTTATGGCTACACCTTC
CASSVLGIYGYTF
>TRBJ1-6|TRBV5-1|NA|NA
TGCGCCAGCAGCCCCTGGGAGCAGTCGAATTCACCCCTCCACTTT
CASSPWEQSNSPLHF
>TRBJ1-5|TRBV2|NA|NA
TGTGCCAGCAGTTCCCAGGGTGTTAATCAGCCCCAGCATTTT
CASSSQGVNQPQHF
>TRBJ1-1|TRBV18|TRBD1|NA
TGTGCCAGCTCACCAGGGACAGGCCAGAACACTGAAGCTTTCTTT
CASSPGTGQNTEAFF
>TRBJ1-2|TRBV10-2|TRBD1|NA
TGCGCCAGCAGTGAGGGGACAGGGTCGGGCTACACCTTC
CASSEGTGSGYTF
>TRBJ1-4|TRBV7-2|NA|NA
TGTGCCAGCAGCTTAGTTTGGGGAACTAATGAAAAACTGTTTTTT
CASSLVWGTNEKLFF
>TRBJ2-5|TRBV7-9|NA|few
TGTGCCAGCAGCTTAGGGGTCGGAGGGGGAGAGACCCAGTACTTC
CASSLGVGGGETQYF
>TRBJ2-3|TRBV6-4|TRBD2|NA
TGTGCCAGCAGTGACGGTGGACTAGGGACAGATACGCAGTATTTT
CASSDGGLGTDTQYF
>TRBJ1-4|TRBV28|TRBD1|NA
TGTGCCAGCAGTCGGAGGGCAGGGGGCGCAACTAATGAAAAACTGTTTTTT
CASSRRAGGATNEKLFF
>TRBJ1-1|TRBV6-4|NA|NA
TGTGCCAGCGGGATAGGCCCGAACACTGAAGCTTTCTTT
CASGIGPNTEAFF
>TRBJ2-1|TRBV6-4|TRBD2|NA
TGTGCCAGCAGTTCCGGGGGGATCTCCTACAATGAGCAGTTCTTC
CASSSGGISYNEQFF
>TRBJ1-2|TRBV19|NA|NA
TGTGCCAGTACAAAAGACAAGGGATATGGCTACACCTTC
CASTKDKGYGYTF
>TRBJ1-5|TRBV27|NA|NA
TGTGCCAGCAGTTTGGTCACCAATCAGCCCCAGCATTTT
CASSLVTNQPQHF
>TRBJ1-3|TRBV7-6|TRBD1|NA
TGTGCCAGCAGCTACTTACAGGGGCCCTCTGGAAACACCATATATTTT
CASSYLQGPSGNTIYF
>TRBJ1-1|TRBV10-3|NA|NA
TGTGCCATCAGTGATGGGTTTGAGGGAAACACTGAAGCTTTCTTT
CAISDGFEGNTEAFF
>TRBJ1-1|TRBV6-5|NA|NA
TGTGCCACAACCATGAACACTGAAGCTTTCTTT
CATTMNTEAFF
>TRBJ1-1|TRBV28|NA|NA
TGTGCCAGCAGCCCCGGCCCTGAAGCTTTCTTT
CASSPGPEAFF
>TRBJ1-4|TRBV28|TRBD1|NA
TGTGCCAGCGGATTGACAGGGGCCTTGGAAAAACTGTTTTTT
CASGLTGALEKLFF
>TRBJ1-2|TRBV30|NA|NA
TGTGCCTGGACATGGGCCAGGGCAAACTATGGCTACACCTTC
CAWTWARANYGYTF
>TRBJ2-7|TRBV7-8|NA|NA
TGTGCCAGCAGCTTCGGTGCCCTGAGCTCCTACGAGCAGTACTTC
CASSFGALSSYEQYF
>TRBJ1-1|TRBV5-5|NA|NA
TGTGCCAGCAGCTTCAGGGTCTTGAACACTGAAGCTTTCTTT
CASSFRVLNTEAFF
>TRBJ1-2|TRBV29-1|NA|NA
TGCAGCGTTGATTGGGATGCTGGCTACACCTTC
CSVDWDAGYTF
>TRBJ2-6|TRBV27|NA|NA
TGTGCCAGCAGTTTATCACCATTTTACTCTGGGGCCAACGTCCTGACTTTC
CASSLSPFYSGANVLTF
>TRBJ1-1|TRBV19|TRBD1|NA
TGTGCCAGTAGTACCGCCCGGACAGGGAAAACTGAAGCTTTCTTT
CASSTARTGKTEAFF
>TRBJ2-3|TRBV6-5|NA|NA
TGTGCCAGCAGTTGGTCAACTAGCACAGATACGCAGTATTTT
CASSWSTSTDTQYF
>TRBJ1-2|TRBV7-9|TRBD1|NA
TGTGCCAGCAGCCTCAACAGGGGAAACTATGGCTACACCTTC
CASSLNRGNYGYTF
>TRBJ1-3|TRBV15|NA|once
TGTGCCACCAGCAGACCCGGTCCGAGAAACACCATATATTTT
CATSRPGPRNTIYF
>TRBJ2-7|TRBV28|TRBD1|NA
TGTGCCAGCAGTTCTCTTAGGGGGCCGTACGAGCAGTACTTC
CASSSLRGPYEQYF
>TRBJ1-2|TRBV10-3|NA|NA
TGTGCCATCACGGCAGCTAACTATGGCTACACCTTC
CAITAANYGYTF
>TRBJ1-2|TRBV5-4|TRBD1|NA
TGTGCCAGCAGCCATGAAGGGACAGGGGGGGGCTATGGCTACACCTTC
CASSHEGTGGGYGYTF
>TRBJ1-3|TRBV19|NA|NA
TGTGCCAGTAGTATCCTGGCCGCAGGGTCCGGAAACACCATATATTTT
CASSILAAGSGNTIYF
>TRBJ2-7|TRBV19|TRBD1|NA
TGTGCCAGTAGCCTGGGGACAGGGGGACCCTACGAGCAGTACTTC
CASSLGTGGPYEQYF
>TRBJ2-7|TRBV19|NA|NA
TGTGCCAGTAGCGAAAACCCGGACCGCTCCTACGAGCAGTACTTC
CASSENPDRSYEQYF
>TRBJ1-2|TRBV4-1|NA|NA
TGCGCCAGCAGCCAAGATTCAGTCTATGGCTACACCTTC
CASSQDSVYGYTF
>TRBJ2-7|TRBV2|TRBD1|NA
TGTGCCACCCATAAGGACAGGGGGGGCTCCTACGAGCAGTACTTC
CATHKDRGGSYEQYF
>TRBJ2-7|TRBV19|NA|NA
TGTGCCAGTAGTACGCAGGGTGGCGAGCAGTACTTC
CASSTQGGEQYF
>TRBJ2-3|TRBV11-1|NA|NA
TGTGCCAGCAGCTTAGAAGGCCAGAACACAGATACGCAGTATTTT
CASSLEGQNTDTQYF
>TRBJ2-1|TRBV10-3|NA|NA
TGTGCCATCAGTGAGTTTCAGGGCTCCTACAATGAGCAGTTCTTC
CAISEFQGSYNEQFF
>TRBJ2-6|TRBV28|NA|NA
TGTGCCAGCAATTTCGCTGGTGGGGCCAACGTCCTGACTTTC
CASNFAGGANVLTF
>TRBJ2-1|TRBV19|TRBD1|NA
TGTGCCACTAGAGCAGACAGGGCCAACAATGAGCAGTTCTTC
CATRADRANNEQFF
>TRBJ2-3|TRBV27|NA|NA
TGTGCCAGCAGGGCGGACGGATACTACACAGATACGCAGTATTTT
CASRADGYYTDTQYF
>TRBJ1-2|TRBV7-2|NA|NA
TGTGCCAGCAGCTTAGTATCGGCCGACGGTAACTATGGCTACACCTTC
CASSLVSADGNYGYTF
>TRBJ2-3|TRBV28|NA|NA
TGTGCCAGCAGTTCCCCCTCGAGGGGAGTCACAGATACGCAGTATTTT
CASSSPSRGVTDTQYF
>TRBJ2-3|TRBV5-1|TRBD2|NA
TGCGCCAGCAGCCCTCGACTAGCGGGTAGGGGAGATACGCAGTATTTT
CASSPRLAGRGDTQYF
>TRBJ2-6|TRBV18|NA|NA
TGTGCCAGCTCACGAGATACTGGGGCCAACGTCCTGACTTTC
CASSRDTGANVLTF
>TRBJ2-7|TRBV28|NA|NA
TGTGCCAGCAGTTTGCGGACGGGCAACTACGAGCAGTACTTC
CASSLRTGNYEQYF
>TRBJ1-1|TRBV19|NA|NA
TGTGCCAGTAGTAAGCAGGGCCCACCGAACACTGAAGCTTTCTTT
CASSKQGPPNTEAFF
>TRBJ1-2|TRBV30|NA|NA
TGTGCCTACCAAGCTAACTATGGCTACACCTTC
CAYQANYGYTF
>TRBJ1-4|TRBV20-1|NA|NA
TGCAGTGCTATTTCGGGGGAAAAACTGTTTTTT
CSAISGEKLFF
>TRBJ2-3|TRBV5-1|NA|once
TGCGCCAGCAGCTTGGCTCAGGGAACAGATACGCAGTATTTT
CASSLAQGTDTQYF
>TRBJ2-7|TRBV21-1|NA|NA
NA
CASSKVGTGASEQYF
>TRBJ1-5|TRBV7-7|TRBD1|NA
TGTGCTAGCAGCCCCGGGACAGATGGGAATCAGCCCCAGCATTTT
CASSPGTDGNQPQHF
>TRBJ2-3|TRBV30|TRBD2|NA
TGTGCCTGGAGTAGGGAGCGGGGGAGGTCAGATACGCAGTATTTT
CAWSRERGRSDTQYF